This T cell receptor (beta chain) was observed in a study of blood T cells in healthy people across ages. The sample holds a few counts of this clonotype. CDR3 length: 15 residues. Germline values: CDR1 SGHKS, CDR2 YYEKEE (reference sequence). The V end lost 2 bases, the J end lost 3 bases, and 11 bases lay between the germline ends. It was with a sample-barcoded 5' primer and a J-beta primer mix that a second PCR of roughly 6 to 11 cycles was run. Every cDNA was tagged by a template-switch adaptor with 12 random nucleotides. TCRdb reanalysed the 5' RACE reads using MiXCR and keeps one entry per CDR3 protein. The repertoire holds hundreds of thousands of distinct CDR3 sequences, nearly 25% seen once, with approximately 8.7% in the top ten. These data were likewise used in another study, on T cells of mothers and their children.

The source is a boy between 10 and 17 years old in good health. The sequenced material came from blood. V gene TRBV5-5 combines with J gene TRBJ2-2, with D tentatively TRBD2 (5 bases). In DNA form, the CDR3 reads TGTGCCAGCAGCTTAAACCGGGGATACACCGGGGAGCTGTTTTTT. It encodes CASSLNRGYTGELFF.